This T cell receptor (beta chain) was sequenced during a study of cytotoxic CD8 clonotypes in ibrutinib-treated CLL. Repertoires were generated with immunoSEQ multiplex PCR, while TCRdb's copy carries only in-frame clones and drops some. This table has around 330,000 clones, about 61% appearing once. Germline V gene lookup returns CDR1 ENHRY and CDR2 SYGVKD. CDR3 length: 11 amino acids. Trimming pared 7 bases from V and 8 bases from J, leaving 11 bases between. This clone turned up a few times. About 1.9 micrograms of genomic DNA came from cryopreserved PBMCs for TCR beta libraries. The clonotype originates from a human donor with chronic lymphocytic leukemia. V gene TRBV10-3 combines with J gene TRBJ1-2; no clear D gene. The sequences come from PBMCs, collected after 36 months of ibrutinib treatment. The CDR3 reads CAIITVDGYTF. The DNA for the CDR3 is TGTGCCATCATCACAGTTGACGGCTACACCTTC.